Reported below is one TCR beta chain. The antigen is undetermined. The data were obtained in a study of shared clonotypes between healthy human individuals. General study points: Sequencing depth was expected to influence donor clonotype sharing.

TCRdb keeps only in-frame clones here, not all; method: immunoSEQ multiplex PCR. There are about 600,000 clones in the sample; roughly 79% occur only once, and 12% lies in the top ten. Looked up from germline, CDR1 is SGHNT and CDR2 is YYREEE (reference sequence). V lost 3 bases and J 1 base, leaving 7 bases between the germline ends. The CDR3 is made up of 13 amino acids. The TCR comes from a woman aged 40 to 50 in good health. Some clones in this sample may be carry-over from other donors' samples. Material for sequencing was PBMCs. The chain combines TRBV5-4 with TRBJ1-1; no clear D gene. CDR3 DNA sequence: TGTGCCAGCAGCTCCGACCCGAACACTGAAGCTTTCTTT. Amino acids: CASSSDPNTEAFF. Drawing the rest from reference TRBV5-4 and TRBJ1-1, the complete variable domain is ETGVTQSPTHLIKTRGQQVTLRCSSQSGHNTVSWYQQALGQGPQFIFQYYREEENGRGNFPPRFSGLQFPNYSSELNVNALELDDSALYLCASSSDPNTEAFFGQGTRLTVV.